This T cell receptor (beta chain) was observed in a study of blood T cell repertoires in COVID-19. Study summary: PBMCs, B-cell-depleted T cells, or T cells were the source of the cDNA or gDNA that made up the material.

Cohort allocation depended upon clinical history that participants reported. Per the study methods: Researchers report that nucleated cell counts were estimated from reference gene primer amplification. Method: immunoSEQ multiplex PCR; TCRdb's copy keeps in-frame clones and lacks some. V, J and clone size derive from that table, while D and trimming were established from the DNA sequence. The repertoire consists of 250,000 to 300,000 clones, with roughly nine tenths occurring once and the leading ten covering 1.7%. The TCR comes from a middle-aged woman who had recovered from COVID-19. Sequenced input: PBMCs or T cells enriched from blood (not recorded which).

CDR3 nucleotide sequence: TGTGCCAGCAGTGCCGGGACAGGGATTATGAACACTGAAGCTTTCTTT. Amino acid sequence: CASSAGTGIMNTEAFF. J is TRBJ1-1 and V is TRBV6-2 or TRBV6-3; 9 nucleotides match TRBD1. This CDR3 is built from 16 residues. Germline values: CDR1 MNHEY, CDR2 SVGEGT. V was clipped by 5 bases and J by 0 bases; unmatched bases: 7.